This is a list of T cell receptor beta chains from one sample in a study of blood T cell repertoires in COVID-19. This table comes from immunoSEQ multiplex PCR, and its TCRdb copy is limited to in-frame clones, with some not included. The repertoire includes over 200,000 clones, 84% of them detected once, and approximately 8% sits in the top ten. Material for sequencing was peripheral blood. The receptors were gathered from a woman between 50 and 59 years old with active or convalescent COVID-19. Both conserved end residues are part of each CDR3. D genes are given only for firm matches. Some rows have no size entry. The others give once, few or many, or a class for an expanded clone.

j_call: TRBJ2-2; d_call: TRBD2; clone_size: -; v_call: TRBV7-4; cdr3_length: 23; cdr3_aa: CASSLEWVIRVRTSEVITGELFF; cdr3_nt: TGTGCCAGCAGCTTAGAGTGGGTGATAAGGGTACGGACTAGCGAAGTTATCACCGGGGAGCTGTTTTTT
j_call: TRBJ1-6; d_call: TRBD1; clone_size: -; v_call: TRBV7-8; cdr3_length: 16; cdr3_aa: CASSPTGAGYNSPLHF; cdr3_nt: TGTGCCAGCAGCCCGACAGGGGCGGGGTATAATTCACCCCTCCACTTT
j_call: TRBJ2-4; d_call: -; clone_size: -; v_call: TRBV28; cdr3_length: 17; cdr3_aa: CASSFQMRQGAKNIQYF; cdr3_nt: TGTGCCAGCAGTTTCCAAATGCGGCAGGGGGCCAAAAACATTCAGTACTTC
j_call: TRBJ1-2; d_call: -; clone_size: -; v_call: TRBV19; cdr3_length: 13; cdr3_aa: CASSIGDKTGYTF; cdr3_nt: TGTGCCAGTAGTATAGGGGACAAGACGGGCTACACCTTC
j_call: TRBJ1-1; d_call: -; clone_size: -; v_call: TRBV19; cdr3_length: 14; cdr3_aa: CASRETGRNTEAFF; cdr3_nt: TGTGCCAGTAGAGAGACAGGTCGGAACACTGAAGCTTTCTTT
j_call: TRBJ2-2; d_call: -; clone_size: once; v_call: TRBV19; cdr3_length: 14; cdr3_aa: CASSRSDRPGELFF; cdr3_nt: TGTGCCAGTAGTAGATCCGACAGGCCCGGGGAGCTGTTTTTT
j_call: TRBJ2-5; d_call: TRBD2; clone_size: -; v_call: TRBV2; cdr3_length: 15; cdr3_aa: CASSLGGGKGETQYF; cdr3_nt: TGTGCCAGCAGCTTGGGGGGAGGGAAGGGAGAGACCCAGTACTTC
j_call: TRBJ2-5; d_call: TRBD1; clone_size: -; v_call: TRBV18; cdr3_length: 14; cdr3_aa: CASSQNRGHETQYF; cdr3_nt: TGTGCCAGCTCTCAAAACAGGGGGCACGAGACCCAGTACTTC
j_call: TRBJ2-7; d_call: -; clone_size: -; v_call: TRBV29-1; cdr3_length: 13; cdr3_aa: CSAEGDSLYEQYF; cdr3_nt: TGCAGCGCGGAGGGGGACAGCCTCTACGAGCAGTACTTC
j_call: TRBJ1-5; d_call: TRBD1; clone_size: -; v_call: TRBV19; cdr3_length: 14; cdr3_aa: CASSGTGRHQPQHF; cdr3_nt: TGTGCCAGTAGTGGGACAGGGAGGCATCAGCCCCAGCATTTT
j_call: TRBJ1-3; d_call: -; clone_size: -; v_call: TRBV4-1; cdr3_length: 18; cdr3_aa: CASSRGPWGGGSGNTIYF; cdr3_nt: TGCGCCAGCAGCCGGGGCCCCTGGGGGGGTGGCTCTGGAAACACCATATATTTT
j_call: TRBJ1-5; d_call: -; clone_size: -; v_call: TRBV4-2; cdr3_length: 18; cdr3_aa: CASSQEGTGDSSNQPQHF; cdr3_nt: TGTGCCAGCAGCCAAGAGGGAACAGGAGATTCGAGCAATCAGCCCCAGCATTTT
j_call: TRBJ1-4; d_call: -; clone_size: -; v_call: TRBV27; cdr3_length: 15; cdr3_aa: CASSPNLVTHEKLFF; cdr3_nt: TGTGCCAGCAGCCCTAACCTAGTCACACATGAAAAACTGTTTTTT
j_call: TRBJ1-5; d_call: -; clone_size: -; v_call: TRBV6-1; cdr3_length: 14; cdr3_aa: CASSDSGFRQPQHF; cdr3_nt: TGTGCCAGCAGTGATTCGGGGTTCCGTCAGCCCCAGCATTTT
j_call: TRBJ2-1; d_call: TRBD1; clone_size: -; v_call: TRBV20-1; cdr3_length: 16; cdr3_aa: CSASGTGASSYNEQFF; cdr3_nt: TGCAGTGCTAGTGGGACAGGGGCCAGCTCCTACAATGAGCAGTTCTTC
j_call: TRBJ2-7; d_call: TRBD1; clone_size: -; v_call: TRBV5-1; cdr3_length: 15; cdr3_aa: CASSLAGTGTFEQYF; cdr3_nt: TGCGCCAGCAGCTTGGCCGGGACAGGGACCTTCGAGCAGTACTTC
j_call: TRBJ1-1; d_call: -; clone_size: -; v_call: TRBV7-9; cdr3_length: 16; cdr3_aa: CASSLTAKITVTEAFF; cdr3_nt: TGTGCCAGCAGCCTCACCGCCAAGATAACAGTTACTGAAGCTTTCTTT
j_call: TRBJ2-1; d_call: TRBD1; clone_size: -; v_call: TRBV5-1; cdr3_length: 16; cdr3_aa: CASSLEGAVSYNEQFF; cdr3_nt: TGCGCCAGCAGCTTGGAGGGGGCCGTGTCCTACAATGAGCAGTTCTTC
j_call: TRBJ2-3; d_call: TRBD1; clone_size: -; v_call: TRBV24-1; cdr3_length: 16; cdr3_aa: CATSDRGQLGTDTQYF; cdr3_nt: TGTGCCACCAGTGACCGGGGACAGTTGGGCACAGATACGCAGTATTTT
j_call: TRBJ1-6; d_call: TRBD1; clone_size: -; v_call: TRBV6-4; cdr3_length: 15; cdr3_aa: CASSAGTGGEAPLHF; cdr3_nt: TGTGCCAGCAGTGCCGGGACAGGTGGAGAGGCACCCCTCCACTTT
j_call: TRBJ1-2; d_call: -; clone_size: -; v_call: TRBV4-1; cdr3_length: 12; cdr3_aa: CASSPTGSGYTF; cdr3_nt: TGCGCCAGCAGCCCCACAGGGAGTGGCTACACCTTC
j_call: TRBJ2-2; d_call: -; clone_size: few; v_call: TRBV20-1; cdr3_length: 14; cdr3_aa: CSASPGHRDGELFF; cdr3_nt: TGCAGTGCTAGTCCGGGACACCGTGACGGGGAGCTGTTTTTT
j_call: TRBJ2-3; d_call: TRBD1; clone_size: -; v_call: TRBV15; cdr3_length: 14; cdr3_aa: CATSKGASTDTQYF; cdr3_nt: TGTGCCACCAGCAAGGGGGCATCGACAGATACGCAGTATTTT
j_call: TRBJ2-3; d_call: TRBD2; clone_size: -; v_call: TRBV7-3; cdr3_length: 16; cdr3_aa: CASSYGTSGTGDTQYF; cdr3_nt: TGTGCCAGCAGCTACGGGACTAGCGGGACCGGAGATACGCAGTATTTT
j_call: TRBJ2-1; d_call: -; clone_size: -; v_call: TRBV29-1; cdr3_length: 11; cdr3_aa: CSAAQGNEQFF; cdr3_nt: TGCAGCGCCGCACAGGGCAATGAGCAGTTCTTC
j_call: TRBJ1-1; d_call: TRBD1; clone_size: -; v_call: TRBV27; cdr3_length: 16; cdr3_aa: CASSLRGTGIRTEAFF; cdr3_nt: TGTGCCAGCAGTTTGCGAGGGACAGGGATTAGGACTGAAGCTTTCTTT
j_call: TRBJ1-2; d_call: -; clone_size: -; v_call: TRBV24-1; cdr3_length: 14; cdr3_aa: CATSDLGGAEGYTF; cdr3_nt: TGTGCCACCAGTGACCTGGGGGGGGCGGAAGGCTACACCTTC
j_call: TRBJ1-5; d_call: -; clone_size: -; v_call: TRBV7-9; cdr3_length: 12; cdr3_aa: CASSLDYQPQHF; cdr3_nt: TGTGCCAGCAGTCTTGACTATCAGCCCCAGCATTTT
j_call: TRBJ2-5; d_call: -; clone_size: few; v_call: TRBV28; cdr3_length: 13; cdr3_aa: CATKRGRVETQYF; cdr3_nt: TGTGCCACCAAGAGAGGGAGAGTGGAGACCCAGTACTTC
j_call: TRBJ1-2; d_call: -; clone_size: -; v_call: TRBV21-1; cdr3_length: 16; cdr3_aa: CASSKPTGTINYGYTF; cdr3_nt: TGTGCCAGCAGCAAACCCACAGGGACGATTAACTATGGCTACACCTTC
j_call: TRBJ2-7; d_call: TRBD2; clone_size: -; v_call: TRBV10-3; cdr3_length: 14; cdr3_aa: CATTGTSVPYEQYF; cdr3_nt: TGTGCCACCACAGGGACTAGCGTCCCCTACGAGCAGTACTTC
j_call: TRBJ2-5; d_call: -; clone_size: -; v_call: TRBV27; cdr3_length: 14; cdr3_aa: CASSLSASQETQYF; cdr3_nt: TGTGCCAGCAGTTTATCGGCTAGCCAAGAGACCCAGTACTTC
j_call: TRBJ1-3; d_call: -; clone_size: -; v_call: TRBV2; cdr3_length: 15; cdr3_aa: CASNQGQTPGNTIYF; cdr3_nt: TGTGCCAGCAACCAGGGACAAACCCCTGGAAACACCATATATTTT
j_call: TRBJ1-3; d_call: TRBD1; clone_size: -; v_call: TRBV28; cdr3_length: 20; cdr3_aa: CASSPVDRGRESTSGNTIYF; cdr3_nt: TGTGCCAGCAGTCCTGTTGACAGGGGGCGAGAATCAACCTCTGGAAACACCATATATTTT
j_call: TRBJ1-2; d_call: -; clone_size: -; v_call: TRBV30; cdr3_length: 11; cdr3_aa: CACIQGYGYTF; cdr3_nt: TGTGCCTGCATTCAGGGGTATGGCTACACCTTC
j_call: TRBJ2-1; d_call: TRBD2; clone_size: -; v_call: TRBV5-3; cdr3_length: 16; cdr3_aa: CARSPHGEREYNEQFF; cdr3_nt: TGTGCCAGAAGTCCCCATGGGGAGCGGGAATACAATGAGCAGTTCTTC
j_call: TRBJ2-7; d_call: TRBD1; clone_size: -; v_call: TRBV5-4; cdr3_length: 14; cdr3_aa: CASSRQGVSYEQYF; cdr3_nt: TGTGCCAGCAGCCGACAGGGTGTATCCTACGAGCAGTACTTC
j_call: TRBJ1-2; d_call: -; clone_size: -; v_call: TRBV29-1; cdr3_length: 11; cdr3_aa: CSVATGSSYTF; cdr3_nt: TGCAGCGTTGCAACAGGGTCGAGCTACACCTTC